This T cell receptor (beta chain) originates from a study of cytomegalovirus exposure and HLA in healthy donors. General study results and limits: Rare TCR sequences dominated, though some public TCRs recurred in many donors. There were a few CMV-associated chains whose specificity for CMV antigens was confirmed in vitro.

These donors counted as nominally healthy when sampled, but unrecorded immune exposures were likely. This CDR3 spans 13 amino acids. V was trimmed by 5 bases and J by 4 bases, leaving 11 bases between them. Germline-derived CDR1 and CDR2 are SGHAT and FQNNGV. Points on this clone: What it recognizes is unknown.

Use of 60 Vbeta and 13 Jbeta primers characterized the PCR. TCRdb's table, derived via immunoSEQ multiplex PCR, lists solely in-frame clones and lacks some. The data show over 80,000 clones, around 85% seen once. This receptor was identified in a man aged 35-49 years in good health and CMV-seropositive. V gene TRBV11-2 combines with J gene TRBJ2-5; TRBD1 might be the D (6 bases). Sample: PBMCs. The DNA for the CDR3 is TGTGCCAGCAGCGCAGGACAGTCAGAGACCCAGTACTTC. Protein product: CASSAGQSETQYF. Based on the CDR3 plus reference TRBV11-2 and TRBJ2-5, the full variable domain is EAGVAQSPRYKIIEKRQSVAFWCNPISGHATLYWYQQILGQGPKLLIQFQNNGVVDDSQLPKDRFSAERLKGVDSTLKIQPAKLEDSAVYLCASSAGQSETQYFGPGTRLLVL.